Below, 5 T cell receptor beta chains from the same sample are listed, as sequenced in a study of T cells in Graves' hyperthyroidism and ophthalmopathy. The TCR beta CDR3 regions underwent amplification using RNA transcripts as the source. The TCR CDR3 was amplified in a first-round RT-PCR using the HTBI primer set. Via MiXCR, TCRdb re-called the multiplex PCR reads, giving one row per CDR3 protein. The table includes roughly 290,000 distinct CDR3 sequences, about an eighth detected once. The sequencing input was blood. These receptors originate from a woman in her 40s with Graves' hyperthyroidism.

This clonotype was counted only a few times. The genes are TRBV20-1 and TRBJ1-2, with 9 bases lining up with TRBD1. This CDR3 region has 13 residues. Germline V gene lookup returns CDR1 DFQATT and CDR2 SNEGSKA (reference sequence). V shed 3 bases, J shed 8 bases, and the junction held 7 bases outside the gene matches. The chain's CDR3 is CSASLQGAEGYTF. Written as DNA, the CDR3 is TGCAGTGCTAGCCTACAGGGGGCGGAGGGCTACACCTTC.

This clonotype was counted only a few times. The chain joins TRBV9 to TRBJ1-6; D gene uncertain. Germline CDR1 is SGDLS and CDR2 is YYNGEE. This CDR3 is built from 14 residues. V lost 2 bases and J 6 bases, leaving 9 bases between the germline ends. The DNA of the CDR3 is TGTGCCAGCAGCGTCGAAACTTCTAATTCACCCCTCCACTTT. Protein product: CASSVETSNSPLHF. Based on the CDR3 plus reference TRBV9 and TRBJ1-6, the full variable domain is DSGVTQTPKHLITATGQRVTLRCSPRSGDLSVYWYQQSLDQGLQFLIQYYNGEERAKGNILERFSAQQFPDLHSELNLSSLELGDSALYFCASSVETSNSPLHFGNGTRLTVT.

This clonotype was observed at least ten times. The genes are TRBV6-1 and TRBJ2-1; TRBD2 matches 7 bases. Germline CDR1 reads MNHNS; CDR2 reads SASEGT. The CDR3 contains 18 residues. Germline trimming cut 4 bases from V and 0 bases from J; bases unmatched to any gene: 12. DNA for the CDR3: TGTGCCAGCAGTGTCGTTTTAGCGGGCATCAGCTCCTACAATGAGCAGTTCTTC. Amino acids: CASSVVLAGISSYNEQFF.

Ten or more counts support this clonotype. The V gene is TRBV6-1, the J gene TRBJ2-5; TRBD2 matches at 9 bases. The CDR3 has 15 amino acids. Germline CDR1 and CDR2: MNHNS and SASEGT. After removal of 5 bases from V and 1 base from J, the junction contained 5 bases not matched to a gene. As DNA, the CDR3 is TGTGCCAGCAGTTCGGCGGGAGGGATCCAAGAGACCCAGTACTTC. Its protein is CASSSAGGIQETQYF.

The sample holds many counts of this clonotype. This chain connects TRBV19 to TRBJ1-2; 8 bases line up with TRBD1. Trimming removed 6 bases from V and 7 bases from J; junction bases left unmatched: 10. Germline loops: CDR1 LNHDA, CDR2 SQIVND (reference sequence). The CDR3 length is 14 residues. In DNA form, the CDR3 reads TGTGCCAGTAGCCACTCGGACAGGGCTGGTGGCTACACCTTC. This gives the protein CASSHSDRAGGYTF. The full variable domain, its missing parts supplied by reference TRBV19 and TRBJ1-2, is DGGITQSPKYLFRKEGQNVTLSCEQNLNHDAMYWYRQDPGQGLRLIYYSQIVNDFQKGDIAEGYSVSREKKESFPLTVTSAQKNPTAFYLCASSHSDRAGGYTFGSGTRLTVV.